This record concerns one TCR beta chain sequence. Its target is not known. These data are taken from a study of Graves' ophthalmopathy and Graves' hyperthyroidism. Findings and limits, study-wide: For predicting ophthalmopathy progression, the model had roughly 64% sensitivity and approximately 72% specificity.

RNA transcripts were the source from which TCR beta CDR3 regions were amplified. RT-PCR was first run with HTBI primers, then multiplex PCR in a second round. MiXCR, applied by TCRdb to the multiplex PCR reads, yields one record per CDR3 protein. The sample has around 1.1 million distinct CDR3 sequences; roughly 35% are singletons. V lost 4 bases to trimming and J lost 4 bases, with 14 bases between them. Looked up from germline, CDR1 is SGHRS and CDR2 is YFSETQ. CDR3 length equals 14 residues. The receptor comes from an adult man with Graves' hyperthyroidism. V gene TRBV5-1 combines with J gene TRBJ1-2, with unresolved D. Sequences were obtained from peripheral blood or thyroid tissue (not recorded which). CDR3 amino acids: CASSPDGDLYGYTF. CDR3 in DNA: TGCGCCAGCAGCCCGGACGGGGATCTCTATGGCTACACCTTC. Complete variable domain (other parts from reference TRBV5-1 and TRBJ1-2): KAGVTQTPRYLIKTRGQQVTLSCSPISGHRSVSWYQQTPGQGLQFLFEYFSETQRNKGNFPGRFSGRQFSNSRSEMNVSTLELGDSALYLCASSPDGDLYGYTFGSGTRLTVV.